This T cell receptor beta chain was obtained from a study of T cell repertoires in cytomegalovirus infection. In the study overall: Signatures in public TCR beta sequences pointed to both CMV infection and matching HLA type.

Broader study findings: HLA-C-restricted CMV clonotypes gave the most frequent clonotype in two of eight donors.

MiXCR was run by TCRdb on the reads, yielding one entry per CDR3 protein. The profile shows about 230,000 distinct CDR3 sequences, roughly 22% of them singletons. In the case of this clonotype: Its antigen remains unknown.

Germline V lookup: CDR1 SQVTM, CDR2 ANQGSEA. V shed 5 bases and J shed 8 bases, with 10 bases lying between them. The CDR3 length is 10 residues. The sample was CD8+ T cells from PBMCs. This TCR was recovered from a human donor in good health (CMV status not recorded). Some clones in this sample may be carry-over from other donors' samples. V is TRBV29-1 and J is TRBJ2-7; a possible D gene is TRBD2 (5 bases). The CDR3 reads CSVQLGQQYF. CDR3 DNA sequence: TGCAGCGTTCAACTAGGGCAGCAGTACTTC.